This TCR beta chain emerged from a study of multiple sclerosis patients with progressive multifocal leukoencephalopathy. Notes on the study in general: Expanded clones at PML onset predated and persisted through natalizumab therapy. Findings may reflect JC virus infection or just general immunocompromise. Most PML patients had lower entropy, suggesting less diverse TRB repertoires.

Of note for this clone: The antigen is not known.

The germline V gene has CDR1 GTSNPN and CDR2 SVGIG (reference sequence). The CDR3 runs 12 residues. V was pared by 4 bases and J by 4 bases, with 11 bases between. The method was immunoSEQ multiplex PCR; TCRdb's version includes in-frame clones alone and lacks a portion of them. The top ten hold about 1.4% of the sample, which has around 30,000 clones, roughly nine tenths seen once. Time point: more than 5 months of natalizumab therapy. T1 and T2 blood were collected at 6 and 12 months of natalizumab. This TCR was sampled from a human donor with multiple sclerosis. The source was PBMCs, collected from a patient treated with natalizumab. The gene calls are TRBV30 and TRBJ2-7; D call uncertain. The CDR3 DNA reads as TGTGCCTGGAAATTAAATGGGTACGAGCAGTACTTC. Translating it yields CAWKLNGYEQYF.